The sample holds one count of the clone carrying this T cell receptor beta chain. V dropped 5 bases and J dropped 5; count of bases not matched to a gene: 5. Germline values: CDR1 SQVTM, CDR2 ANQGSEA. This CDR3 contains 13 residues. These data belong to a study of cytomegalovirus exposure and HLA in healthy donors. The PCR employed 60 Vbeta primers together with 13 Jbeta primers. The repertoire was sequenced with immunoSEQ multiplex PCR; TCRdb's copy has only in-frame clones and lacks some. This sample has 76,000 or so clones, with approximately 81% found just once. Input material: PBMCs. The chain has TRBV29-1 and TRBJ2-5; the match to TRBD2 covers 10 bases. This clonotype was sampled from a woman aged 35 to 49 in good health and CMV-seropositive. CDR3 amino acids: CSVQLAGWETQYF. The CDR3, as DNA: TGCAGCGTTCAACTAGCGGGGTGGGAGACCCAGTACTTC.